This entry lists 23 T cell receptor beta chains sequenced from one sample in a study of T cell changes during pregnancy in multiple sclerosis. Some clones are missing from TCRdb's copy, which holds only in-frame ones; the method was immunoSEQ multiplex PCR. Of tens of thousands of clones in the sample, roughly 96% are singletons; the top ten hold over 2%. The material sequenced was CD8+ T cells from peripheral blood mononuclear cells, taken after pregnancy. The receptors derive from a female donor with multiple sclerosis, enrolled in a pregnancy study.

The rearrangement joins TRBV7-9 to TRBJ2-5; 7 bases match TRBD1. Germline V gives CDR1 SEHNR, CDR2 FQNEAQ (reference sequence). This CDR3 has 17 amino acids. V lost 3 bases and J lost 2; bases outside the gene matches: 12. The CDR3 region is CASSFLTSDRLQETQYF. DNA for the CDR3: TGTGCCAGCAGCTTCCTAACTTCGGACAGGTTGCAAGAGACCCAGTACTTC.

J is TRBJ1-1 and V is TRBV27, with D uncertain. The V end was cut by 6 bases, the J end by 1 base, with 9 bases between. Germline CDR1 is MNHEY and CDR2 is SMNVEV (reference sequence). The length of the CDR3 is 13 residues. This CDR3 is CASSPPGNTEAFF. The CDR3 region has the DNA TGTGCCAGCAGCCCCCCCGGGAACACTGAAGCTTTCTTT.

This clone was detected only once. The CDR3 is CASSVAGTSKYEQYF. CDR3 DNA: TGTGCCAGCAGCGTAGCAGGGACTAGCAAATACGAGCAGTACTTC. This rearrangement joins TRBV9 to TRBJ2-7; TRBD2 aligns across 9 bases. Trimming removed 0 bases from V and 4 bases from J; junction bases left unmatched: 5. Germline CDR1 and CDR2: SGDLS and YYNGEE. The CDR3 contains 15 residues. Combining the CDR3 with reference TRBV9 and TRBJ2-7 gives the whole variable domain DSGVTQTPKHLITATGQRVTLRCSPRSGDLSVYWYQQSLDQGLQFLIQYYNGEERAKGNILERFSAQQFPDLHSELNLSSLELGDSALYFCASSVAGTSKYEQYFGPGTRLTVT.

The rearrangement links TRBV9 to TRBJ2-1; 9 bases match TRBD2. The germline V gene has CDR1 SGDLS and CDR2 YYNGEE. The CDR3 spans 16 residues. J lost 5 bases, V lost 2 bases, and 8 bases had no gene match. CDR3 region: CASSVRQAGGNNEQFF. The CDR3, as DNA: TGTGCCAGCAGCGTTCGTCAGGCGGGAGGGAACAATGAGCAGTTCTTC.

The genes are TRBV6-7 and TRBJ1-1; D gene unclear. TRBV6-7 falls under the ORF class, with uncertain function. V shed 6 bases and J shed 4 bases, with 24 bases lying between them. The CDR3 is made up of 17 amino acids. The CDR3 nucleotides read TGTGCCAGCAGCTTCGGGAACCCCAGAGAAAAAGGCACTGAAGCTTTCTTT. This encodes CASSFGNPREKGTEAFF.

V is TRBV4-2 and J is TRBJ2-7, with D possibly being TRBD2 (5 bases). V gave up 4 bases and J gave up 6 bases, with 13 bases separating them. In germline, CDR1 is LGHNA, CDR2 YNFKEQ. The CDR3 length is 13 residues. The CDR3 DNA follows: TGTGCCAGCAGCCCGGGATCTCCTATCGAGCAGTACTTC. Translation: CASSPGSPIEQYF.

The rearrangement links TRBV4-2 to TRBJ2-4; the match to TRBD2 covers 13 bases. The CDR3 has 21 amino acids. Germline V CDR1 and CDR2: LGHNA, YNFKEQ. Trimming took 0 bases from V and 0 from J; bases not matched to a gene: 11. The CDR3 DNA sequence: TGTGCCAGCAGCCAAGAGTTCGGGACTAGCGGGACCGAACTAGCCAAAAACATTCAGTACTTC. Its translation is CASSQEFGTSGTELAKNIQYF.

V usage is TRBV28 and J usage is TRBJ1-5; 10 bases line up with TRBD1. CDR1 is MDHEN and CDR2 is SYDVKM in the germline V gene. V lost 4 bases, J lost 5 bases, and 11 bases stayed unmatched. The CDR3 has 17 residues. The CDR3 is CASSSPLDRGPYQPQHF. CDR3 coding DNA: TGTGCCAGCAGTTCCCCTCTCGACAGGGGGCCGTATCAGCCCCAGCATTTT.

The rearrangement uses TRBV19 and TRBJ2-1; D is unclear. This CDR3 contains 13 residues. CDR1 is LNHDA and CDR2 is SQIVND in the germline V gene (reference sequence). V was pared by 7 bases and J by 4 bases, with 11 bases between. The CDR3 spells CASTTNGYNEQFF. Here the CDR3 DNA reads TGTGCCAGTACCACCAACGGGTACAATGAGCAGTTCTTC.

This chain connects TRBV14 to TRBJ2-7, with 9 positions matching TRBD2. Germline V gene lookup returns CDR1 SGHDN and CDR2 FVKESK. This CDR3 is built from 13 residues. Losses at the gene ends were 4 bases for V and 7 bases for J; bases not matched to a gene: 5. CDR3 protein: CASSLAGAGEQYF. The CDR3 nucleotides are TGTGCCAGCAGCCTAGCGGGAGCCGGGGAGCAGTACTTC.

V is TRBV28 and J is TRBJ2-5; no definite D call. Germline CDR1 reads MDHEN; CDR2 reads SYDVKM. The V gene lost 4 bases and the J gene lost 1 base, with 4 bases spanning the gap. The CDR3 contains 12 residues. The CDR3 reads CASSYSQETQYF. CDR3 coding DNA: TGTGCCAGCAGTTACAGCCAAGAGACCCAGTACTTC.

The chain has TRBV6-1 and TRBJ2-1; maybe TRBD2 (5 bases). Germline V gene sequence: CDR1 MNHNS, CDR2 SASEGT. The CDR3 runs 15 residues. The V end was cut by 4 bases, the J end by 1 base, with 11 bases between. The CDR3 sequence is CASSALRGSYNEQFF. CDR3 sequence (DNA): TGTGCCAGCAGTGCACTTAGAGGGTCCTACAATGAGCAGTTCTTC.

This chain joins TRBV14 and TRBJ2-5; a weak D match, TRBD2 (7 bases). The V end was cut by 8 bases, the J end by 5 bases, with 12 bases between. The CDR3 spans 12 residues. Per germline, CDR1 SGHDN and CDR2 FVKESK. The CDR3 coding sequence is TGTGCCAGCCAAAGGGGGGGTGAGACCCAGTACTTC. Residues: CASQRGGETQYF. Together with reference TRBV14 and TRBJ2-5, the CDR3 gives the full variable domain: EAGVTQFPSHSVIEKGQTVTLRCDPISGHDNLYWYRRVMGKEIKFLLHFVKESKQDESGMPNNRFLAERTGGTYSTLKVQPAELEDSGVYFCASQRGGETQYFGPGTRLLVL.

In DNA form, the CDR3 reads TGTGCCAGCTCACCACCTTGGGCACCAGATACGCAGTATTTT. It specifies CASSPPWAPDTQYF. The genes are TRBV18 and TRBJ2-3; D not resolved. Germline-derived CDR1 and CDR2 are KGHSH and LQKENI. The CDR3 sequence is 14 residues long. Deletions cut 0 bases from V and 4 bases from J, with 8 bases between.

The chain links TRBV7-9 to TRBJ2-7; maybe TRBD1 (6 bases). This CDR3 contains 15 residues. Trimming removed 1 base at V and 3 bases at J, with 13 bases between. Germline values: CDR1 SEHNR, CDR2 FQNEAQ (reference sequence). CDR3 nucleotide sequence: TGTGCCAGCAGCTTAGGGCAGGGGTTGAACTACGAGCAGTACTTC. Protein: CASSLGQGLNYEQYF.

CDR3 in DNA: TGTGCCAGCAGTTCCCTCATAGCGGGAGGGTACGAGCAGTACTTC. Its translation: CASSSLIAGGYEQYF. This sequence joins TRBV28 and TRBJ2-7; 11 bases agree with TRBD2. Looked up from germline, CDR1 is MDHEN and CDR2 is SYDVKM. The junction had 6 bases not matched to a gene; V was cut back by 4 bases and J by 4 bases. CDR3 size: 15 residues.

The J gene is TRBJ2-5, the V gene TRBV6-1; TRBD1 aligns across 7 bases. The DNA end lines up better with TRBJ2-7; the J call may be wrong. Germline CDR1 MNHNS, CDR2 SASEGT. There are 15 residues in the CDR3. CDR3 coding DNA: TGTGCCACCATTCCCCGGGACAGCAACGCCTACGAGCAGTACTTC. Translation gives CATIPRDSNAYEQYF.

The chain is built from TRBV29-1 and TRBJ1-6; no definite D call. Germline V gene data show CDR1 as SQVTM and CDR2 as ANQGSEA. CDR3 length: 13 residues. V lost 4 bases and J lost 4, with 8 bases in between. The CDR3 bases are TGCAGCGTTGGGGCAGGATATAATTCACCCCTCCACTTT. Encoded protein: CSVGAGYNSPLHF.

This chain joins TRBV7-9 and TRBJ2-3; 9 nucleotides match TRBD1. The CDR3 is made up of 17 amino acids. With V trimmed by 2 bases and J by 0 bases, 6 bases remained unmatched. The germline V gene has CDR1 SEHNR and CDR2 FQNEAQ (reference sequence). The CDR3 region has the DNA TGTGCCAGCAGCTTACCCTGGACAGGGGAGAGCACAGATACGCAGTATTTT. Translated, it gives CASSLPWTGESTDTQYF.

This clone is a singleton in its sample. The chain recombines TRBV15 with TRBJ1-5, with 7 bases aligning to TRBD1. After removal of 5 bases from V and 1 base from J, the junction contained 8 bases not matched to a gene. In germline, CDR1 is LNHNV, CDR2 YYDKDF (reference sequence). The CDR3 runs 16 residues. CDR3 sequence (DNA): TGTGCCACCAGCGAACACAGGGGCTTGAGCAATCAGCCCCAGCATTTT. Residues: CATSEHRGLSNQPQHF.

This chain links TRBV2 with TRBJ2-1; 7 positions match TRBD1. In germline, CDR1 is SNHLY, CDR2 FYNNEI. This CDR3 is built from 16 residues. V gave up 6 bases and J gave up 3 bases; unmatched junction bases: 11. CDR3 bases: TGTGCCAGCAGCGTCGTTTCAGGGGGAGACTACAATGAGCAGTTCTTC. Translating it yields CASSVVSGGDYNEQFF.

This clone was picked up one time. The rearrangement links TRBV9 to TRBJ2-7, with TRBD2 identical over 8 bases. CDR1 and CDR2 (germline): SGDLS, YYNGEE. V lost 5 bases, J lost 7 bases, and 5 bases stayed unmatched. The CDR3 is 12 amino acids. The DNA for the CDR3 is TGTGCCAGCAGTAGCGGGATAGGTGAGCAGTACTTC. It yields the protein CASSSGIGEQYF.

The J gene is TRBJ2-7, the V gene TRBV27; D gene ambiguous. The ends were cut back, 2 bases at V and 0 bases at J, with 5 bases in the middle. The CDR3 length is 13 residues. CDR1 is MNHEY and CDR2 is SMNVEV in the germline V gene (reference sequence). The chain's CDR3 is CASSLQVSYEQYF. The CDR3 nucleotides are TGTGCCAGCAGTTTACAGGTCTCCTACGAGCAGTACTTC.